This T cell receptor (beta chain) was sequenced in a study of T cell repertoires in cytomegalovirus infection. The wider study: Used in the study were CMV epitopes, some recently identified and HLA-C-restricted, others well-studied and HLA-B-restricted. Matching HLA type and CMV infection were both indicated by public TCR beta signatures. Regarding the study as a whole: Dominating the ex vivo response were TCR beta clonotypes that were CMV-specific and HLA-C-restricted. Totalled public TCR beta family frequency picked out people who carried CMV plus the relevant HLA.

Notes on this clonotype: The antigen is undetermined.

The CDR3 runs to 18 residues. V was clipped by 1 base and J by 0 bases; unmatched bases: 9. Germline CDR1 and CDR2: SGHDN and FVKESK. Using its own MiXCR run on the reads, TCRdb lists one record per CDR3 protein. The sample includes about 500,000 distinct CDR3 sequences, about 33% seen only once; the top ten take about a sixth. The sequence came from a human donor in good health (CMV status not recorded). Some clones in this sample may be carry-over from other donors' samples. The chain is built from TRBV14 and TRBJ2-1; 7 bases agree with TRBD2. The material sequenced was cultured PBMCs, taken from culture after CMV antigen stimulation. The CDR3 region has the DNA TGTGCCAGCAGCCAAGTTAATAGCGGGTTCAGCTCCTACAATGAGCAGTTCTTC. This translates into CASSQVNSGFSSYNEQFF.